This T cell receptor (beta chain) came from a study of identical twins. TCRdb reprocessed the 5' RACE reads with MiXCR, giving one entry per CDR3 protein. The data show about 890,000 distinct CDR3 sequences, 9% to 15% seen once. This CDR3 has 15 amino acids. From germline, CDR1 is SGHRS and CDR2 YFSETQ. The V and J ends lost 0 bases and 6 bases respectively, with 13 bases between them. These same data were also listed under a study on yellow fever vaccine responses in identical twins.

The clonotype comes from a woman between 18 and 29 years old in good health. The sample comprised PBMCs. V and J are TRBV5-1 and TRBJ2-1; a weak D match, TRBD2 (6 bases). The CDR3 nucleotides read TGCGCCAGCAGCTTGGCCGTGGGGGGTCGCAATGAGCAGTTCTTC. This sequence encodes CASSLAVGGRNEQFF.